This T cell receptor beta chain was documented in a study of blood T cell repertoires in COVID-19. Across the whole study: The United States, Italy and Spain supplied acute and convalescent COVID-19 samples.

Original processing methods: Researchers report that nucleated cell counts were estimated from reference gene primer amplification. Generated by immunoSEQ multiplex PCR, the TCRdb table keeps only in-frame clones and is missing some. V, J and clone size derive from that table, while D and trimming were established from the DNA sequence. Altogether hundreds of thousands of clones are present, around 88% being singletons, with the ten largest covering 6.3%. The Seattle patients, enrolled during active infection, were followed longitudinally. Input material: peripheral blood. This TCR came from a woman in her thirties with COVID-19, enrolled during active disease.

The CDR3 is CASTSVFRGMVPYEQYF. DNA of the CDR3: TGTGCCAGCACTTCGGTCTTCCGGGGGATGGTGCCCTACGAGCAGTACTTC. V is TRBV27 and J is TRBJ2-7; tentative D call: TRBD2 (6 bases). The V end was cut by 7 bases, the J end by 2 bases, with 24 bases between. Germline CDR1 and CDR2: MNHEY and SMNVEV (reference sequence). The CDR3 consists of 17 residues.